Included here is one TCR beta chain sequence, with context. Its antigen is unknown. In the original processing: Filtering was not the same, since immunoSEQ gave junction-only sequences without quality scores. This table comes from immunoSEQ multiplex PCR, and its TCRdb copy is limited to in-frame clones, with some not included. Clone size and the V and J calls come from that table; the DNA yielded D and trimming. The sample holds 400,000 to 550,000 clones, less than 80% seen once. The CDR3 sequence is 15 residues long. Germline V CDR1 and CDR2: MDHEN, SYDVKM. J gave up 1 base and V 6 bases, and 6 bases lay outside the gene matches. The data belong to a study of shared clonotypes between healthy human individuals. Each of the donors was a healthy adult who was HIV-negative and had not had a recent acute infection or vaccination. Nashville, Tennessee was home to all donors, who were Caucasian adults. Study outcomes and limitations: An expected dependence of interdonor clonotype sharing on sequencing depth was noted.

This TCR came from a woman in her forties in good health. Some clones in this sample may be carry-over from other donors' samples. Sequencing input: PBMCs. The chain uses TRBV28 and TRBJ1-3; 7 bases are shared with TRBD1. For the CDR3, the DNA is TGTGCCAGCAGCCCGGACAGGAGGTCTGGAAACACCATATATTTT. Translating gives CASSPDRRSGNTIYF.